The 2 T cell receptor beta chains given below trace back to one sample, sequenced in a study of shared clonotypes between healthy human individuals. In the naive CD8 group, cells lacked CD45RO and were positively selected for CCR7, so terminally differentiated effector memory CD45RA+ cells were left out. Data came from immunoSEQ multiplex PCR; TCRdb stores just in-frame clones and leaves some out. The table records fewer than 1 million clones, about 96% of them present only once. Input material: naive CD8+ T cells sorted from blood. The source is a man aged 25 to 40 in good health.

This clone occurred once. The gene calls are TRBV2 and TRBJ2-7; D uncertain. V lost 0 bases and J lost 0, with 6 bases in between. CDR1 SNHLY and CDR2 FYNNEI come from the germline V gene. The CDR3 totals 14 residues. The CDR3 reads CASSEANNSYEQYF. CDR3 coding DNA: TGTGCCAGCAGTGAAGCAAACAACTCCTACGAGCAGTACTTC.

This sequence joins TRBV11-2 and TRBJ2-5, with D tentatively TRBD1 (5 bases). CDR3 size: 15 residues. The germline V gene encodes CDR1 SGHAT and CDR2 FQNNGV. Trimming stripped 1 base from V and 1 base from J, with 10 bases between. The CDR3 nucleotides are TGTGCCAGCAGCTTAGGACAGAATGCCCAAGAGACCCAGTACTTC. Translation gives CASSLGQNAQETQYF.